Many counts were recorded for the clone carrying this TCR beta chain. Its antigen is as yet unknown. Germline V lookup: CDR1 ENHRY, CDR2 SYGVKD. The CDR3 is 13 amino acids. Trimming pared 8 bases from V and 1 base from J, leaving 11 bases between. Prior to thyroid surgery, none of the patients had received any treatment. Original processing methods: CDR3 was compared across clinicopathological groups, and the resulting differences were used to build a distant-metastasis classifier for papillary thyroid cancer. TCRdb re-called the PCR reads through MiXCR. The V and J calls shown here were made by TCRdb, not taken from the authors' results. The data contain tens of thousands of clones, about 15% of them singletons. The data stem from a study of metastatic and nonmetastatic thyroid tumors. Study-level information: Repertoires were compared across blood and tumor or nodule tissue from malignant and benign thyroid patients. Points from the study as a whole: According to reports, the diversity of TCR beta was significantly higher in malignant thyroid tumors than in benign nodules, and this held in both blood and tumor samples.

The V and J genes are TRBV10-3 and TRBJ2-5; TRBD2 is a possible D gene (5 bases). The sample consisted of blood. The receptor was isolated from a female donor with papillary thyroid cancer or a benign thyroid nodule (not recorded which). Some clones in this sample may be carry-over from other donors' samples. The CDR3 coding sequence is TGTGCCATCGCCGAAGCGGCCCAAGAGACCCAGTACTTC. Its protein is CAIAEAAQETQYF.